The TCR beta chain under discussion was sequenced for a study of T cell changes during pregnancy in multiple sclerosis (dated by TCRdb to between 2018 and 2021). Turning to the overall study: Changes in the T cell repertoire over the course of pregnancy were examined in this study in women with multiple sclerosis.

The library was produced with the immunoSEQ multiplex PCR assay. As stored in TCRdb, this immuneACCESS dataset retains in-frame rearrangements with V and J assigned. A fraction of the clones does not appear; measured against another copy, unresolved V genes explain less than half of the discrepancy, and the remainder lacks a known reason. Here the sample has 50,000 to 60,000 clones; about 93% occur a single time. Of the sample, around 0.27% is held by the ten largest clones. The germline V gene sets CDR1 to MGHRA and CDR2 to YSYEKL. Germline trimming: 6 bases from V, 1 base from J; junction bases outside gene matches: 4. The CDR3 spans 15 residues, from the cysteine through the phenylalanine. Of all the DNA, just the CDR3 is kept, 45 bases in frame from base 1. Comment on this clone: What this receptor recognizes is not known. Base qualities are not provided; no much larger clone lies one nucleotide away.

In this chain, TRBV4-1 is recombined with TRBJ2-5; 11 of the junction bases match TRBD2. This clonotype was obtained from a female donor with multiple sclerosis, enrolled in a pregnancy study. The input for sequencing was CD4+ T cells from peripheral blood mononuclear cells, taken in the second trimester of pregnancy. This receptor has the CDR3 CASSRLAGTQETQYF. The DNA reads as follows: TGCGCCAGCAGTAGACTAGCGGGGACCCAAGAGACCCAGTACTTC.